The clone carrying this T cell receptor (beta chain) appeared a single time. No antigen is known for it. The sample comes from a study of T cells in localized non-small cell lung cancer. Whole-study findings and limits: Clonality peaked in uninvolved adjacent lung rather than tumor.

Libraries were prepared by immunoSEQ multiplex PCR; TCRdb keeps only in-frame clonotypes and omits some of them. Of roughly 39,000 clones detected, approximately 86% appear once; the ten largest clones hold approximately 3.5%. The germline V and J ends were trimmed by 4 bases and 4 bases, with 8 bases remaining between them. The CDR3 is made up of 13 amino acids. The V gene's germline CDR1 is SNHLY and CDR2 FYNNEI. The sample was peripheral blood, taken before any cancer treatment. The chain is built from TRBV2 and TRBJ1-5, with no clear D. The TCR sequence derives from a man aged 18 to 49 with stage I lung adenocarcinoma. CDR3 protein: CASSVIRNQPQHF. The CDR3 DNA follows: TGTGCCAGCAGTGTGATACGGAATCAGCCCCAGCATTTT.